The source of this T cell receptor (beta chain) is a study of regulatory T cells in long-lasting Graves disease. V was clipped by 0 bases and J by 4 bases, with 10 bases between them. The CDR3 has 14 amino acids. The germline CDR1 and CDR2 sequences are SQVTM and ANQGSEA. A single count supports this clonotype. As to time point: persistent/refractory GD, antithyroid drugs over 5 years with positive TRAb. The TCR library was prepared using RNA isolated from PBMCs. Investigators prepared the TCR beta libraries by applying iRepertoire HTBI primers and Arm-PCR of CDR3 regions. TCRdb processed the multiplex PCR reads anew with MiXCR; each CDR3 protein has one entry. The table records roughly 450,000 distinct CDR3 sequences, roughly 20% of them present only once.

The TCR was taken from a female donor with Graves disease. The sample was peripheral blood mononuclear cells (PBMCs), taken when the disease was refractory, from a patient treated with antithyroid drugs. The chain joins TRBV29-1 to TRBJ1-3, with D tentatively TRBD1 (5 bases). DNA for the CDR3: TGCAGCGTTGAAGACCCGGGGGAGGGAAACACCATATATTTT. It yields the protein CSVEDPGEGNTIYF.